This T cell receptor (beta chain) was captured by sequencing in a study of healthy donors' naive CD4 and CD8 T cells (dated by TCRdb to about 2015). With respect to the entire study: Donors were selected to cover three age groups (20-25, 40-50 and 60-70 years, five or six each), with a mean age of roughly 43, and half of the donors were female. Donors were HLA-typed by sequencing at HLA-A, -B, -C, -DRB1, -DQB1 and -DPB1 using the SBTexcellerator protocol, an ABI3130xl analyzer and SBTengine software. For TCR alpha, a new primer set was designed to cover all functional IMGT alpha gene variants, and the remainder of the protocol was kept the same as the beta-chain workflow. The peripheral blood mononuclear cells came from 15 to 20 individuals who were healthy and unrelated. To examine how TCR variation is linked to lineage commitment, the study sequenced rearranged TCR alpha and beta chains from naive CD4+ and CD8+ T cells. What the study reported, not specific to this receptor: Possible repertoire bias arising from homeostatic proliferation of naive T cells was not directly addressed. Reportedly, most V and J gene segments showed bias between naive CD4+ and CD8+ cells, and this bias held consistently across donors regardless of HLA genotype. Around 14% of the variance in CD4/CD8 propensity appeared to be explained jointly by V genes, J genes and CDR3 charge, in a largely additive manner. In both chains, CD4+ lineage was associated with a positively charged CDR3, and CD8+ lineage was associated with a negatively charged CDR3. Alpha and beta chains were sequenced in bulk and could not be paired, so combined chain effects were not evaluated.

CDR1 SQVTM and CDR2 ANQGSEA were looked up in the germline V gene. The CDR3 runs 13 residues from the cysteine to the phenylalanine. The read is trimmed to its CDR3 DNA, 39 bases read in frame from base 1. Trimming takes 7 bases from V and 4 bases from J, and the germline ends sit 16 bases apart. These reads were obtained on a 454 GS FLX Titanium. A previously published linear amplification protocol was used to build the TCR libraries, starting from 500 ng of total RNA. Sequencing was performed on the Roche/454 Genome Sequencer with Titanium chemistry. From the authors' description of their analysis: Around 78,000 rearranged TCR alpha transcripts were sequenced from a few of the healthy donors. Duplicate transcripts were dropped, and unique TCR clonotypes were identified by the CDR3 junction according to IMGT nomenclature. In R 2.13.0, logistic regression modeled CD4 versus CD8 status on V and J genes, adjusting for donor effects, with Bonferroni correction for multiple testing. In TCRdb, the public reads were trimmed at Q25 with fastp and aligned with MiXCR, with productive beta chains retained. Every CDR3 protein is listed once, alongside the most common genes and DNA of its rows. These V and J calls derive from TCRdb rather than the authors' analysis. The sample table lists about 180,000 distinct CDR3 sequences, 65% to 75% of them with a count of one. The ten top clones hold 2% to 2.5% of the sample.

This clonotype was seen only once. It has no known antigen specificity. Within one base of it there is no much larger clone, and no base qualities were kept. A solitary read yields weak support. Cells with a CD4+CD8-CD45RO-CD45RA+ profile were isolated by FACS and defined as naive CD4+ T cells, and those with a CD8+CD4-CD45RA+CD27bright profile were defined as naive CD8+ T cells. Antibodies against CD4 (RPA-T4), CD8 (SK1), CD27 (O323), CD45RA (HI100) and CD45RO (UCHL1) were used for sorting. Material for sequencing was naive CD4+ and CD8+ T cells sorted from blood, pooled from several donors. The sample's cell subset or site, from its label and the paper: FACS-sorted naive CD4+ (CD45RO-CD45RA+) and naive CD8+ (CD45RA+CD27bright) T cells. This receptor chain uses TRBV29-1 and TRBJ1-2; the D region possibly corresponds to TRBD1 (5 bases align). The receptor was derived from a pool of human donors in good health; the sample pools cells from several healthy donors. The CDR3 protein: CSADQGTPYGYTF. The DNA reads as follows: TGCAGCGCCGATCAGGGCACTCCCTATGGCTACACCTTC.